One sample yielded the 27 T cell receptor beta chains listed below, sequenced in a study of STAT5B mutations in CD4+ large granular lymphocyte leukemia. The repertoire was sequenced with immunoSEQ multiplex PCR; TCRdb's copy has only in-frame clones and lacks some. The sample records 21,000 or so clones, 70% to 80% being singletons. Sample: CD4+ T cells from blood buffy coats. Source of these receptors: a human donor in good health.

This clone came up once. The rearrangement uses TRBV7-2 and TRBJ2-1; TRBD2 aligns across 8 bases. The CDR3 runs 13 residues. The germline CDR1 and CDR2 sequences are SGHTA and FQGNSA. V lost 5 bases to trimming and J lost 8 bases; unmatched junction nucleotides: 5. This CDR3 reads CASSLSGNYEQFF. CDR3 nucleotides: TGTGCCAGCAGCCTTAGCGGGAACTATGAGCAGTTCTTC.

CDR3 protein: CAISETQGYEQYF. The CDR3 DNA follows: TGTGCCATCAGTGAGACACAGGGCTACGAGCAGTACTTC. V is TRBV10-3 and J is TRBJ2-7; possible D gene TRBD1, 6 bases. The ends were cut back, 2 bases at V and 3 bases at J, with 8 bases in the middle. Germline V gene lookup returns CDR1 ENHRY and CDR2 SYGVKD. The length of the CDR3 is 13 residues.

This clone was seen once. The chain has TRBV6-1 and TRBJ2-7; TRBD2 might be the D (6 bases). Per germline, CDR1 MNHNS and CDR2 SASEGT. The CDR3 has 12 residues. With 8 bases removed from V and 5 bases from J, the gap between germline ends came to 13 bases. The CDR3 here is CASEGGLDEQYF. CDR3 DNA sequence: TGTGCCAGCGAGGGAGGCCTGGACGAGCAGTACTTC.

The chain employs TRBV5-6 and TRBJ2-7, with 9 bases matching TRBD1. The CDR3 is made up of 15 amino acids. The V gene end was trimmed by 1 base and the J gene end by 3 bases; junction bases not matched to a gene: 5. The germline V gene has CDR1 SGHDT and CDR2 YYEEEE. CDR3 nucleotide sequence: TGTGCCAGCAGCTTGCCGGGACAGGGAATCTACGAGCAGTACTTC. It is translated as CASSLPGQGIYEQYF. The variable domain in full, completed from reference TRBV5-6 and TRBJ2-7, reads DAGVTQSPTHLIKTRGQQVTLRCSPKSGHDTVSWYQQALGQGPQFIFQYYEEEERQRGNFPDRFSGHQFPNYSSELNVNALLLGDSALYLCASSLPGQGIYEQYFGPGTRLTVT.

This CDR3 is CACSIAGGSTDTQYF. The CDR3 DNA reads TGTGCCTGTAGCATAGCGGGAGGAAGCACAGATACGCAGTATTTT. The genes are TRBV30 and TRBJ2-3, with 10 bases that match TRBD2. The CDR3 sequence is 15 residues long. From germline, CDR1 is GTSNPN and CDR2 SVGIG (reference sequence). V dropped 6 bases and J dropped 0; count of bases not matched to a gene: 6.

The chain joins TRBV19 to TRBJ1-2; D uncertain. Germline V gene data show CDR1 as LNHDA and CDR2 as SQIVND (reference sequence). The CDR3 is 14 residues long. V was clipped by 5 bases and J by 4 bases, with 14 bases between them. CDR3 bases: TGTGCCAGTAGTGTTTCAGTTGGGATCTATGGCTACACCTTC. Residues: CASSVSVGIYGYTF.

This chain joins TRBV11-3 and TRBJ1-1; D possibly corresponds to TRBD1 (5 bases). The CDR3 has 12 amino acids. V was pared by 5 bases and J by 7 bases, with 11 bases between. Germline CDR1 reads SGHNT; CDR2 reads YENEEA. The CDR3 loop is CASSPRAIEAFF. The CDR3 nucleotides are TGTGCCAGCAGCCCCAGGGCCATTGAAGCTTTCTTT.

This clone came up a few times. The rearrangement links TRBV9 to TRBJ1-1; unclear D gene. Germline V gives CDR1 SGDLS, CDR2 YYNGEE. The CDR3 spans 15 residues. Trimming shortened V by 0 bases and J by 7 bases, and 16 bases separated the two germline ends. CDR3 DNA: TGTGCCAGCAGCGTAGATGAATGGGGTGTTGGTGAAGCTTTCTTT. This gives the protein CASSVDEWGVGEAFF.

The chain is built from TRBV29-1 and TRBJ2-1; D remains ambiguous. This CDR3 contains 12 residues. Trimming stripped 7 bases from V and 5 bases from J, with 12 bases between. The germline CDR1 and CDR2 sequences are SQVTM and ANQGSEA. CDR3 nucleotides: TGCAGCGCTAGGACGGAAAACAATGAGCAGTTCTTC. Amino acid sequence: CSARTENNEQFF.

The DNA for the CDR3 is TGTGCCAGTAGTATTGGGAGATCCCACAATGAGCAGTTCTTC. This gives the protein CASSIGRSHNEQFF. The chain links TRBV6-6 to TRBJ2-1; possible D gene TRBD2, 5 bases. The CDR3 extends over 14 amino acids. Germline V CDR1 and CDR2: MNHNY, SVGAGI (reference sequence). V was shortened by 9 bases and J by 5 bases, with 17 bases between the two germline ends.

The chain joins TRBV21-1 to TRBJ2-2; the table's D call, TRBD2, has no DNA check behind it. TRBV21-1 constitutes a pseudogene. The CDR3 covers 21 residues. CDR3 sequence reads: CASSKRTSPGTSGRNTGELFF. CDR3 DNA: TGTGCCAGCAGCAAGAGGACCTCGCCCGGGACTAGCGGCAGAAACACCGGGGAGCTGTTTTTT.

This chain connects TRBV11-2 to TRBJ1-2; D is uncertain. Germline V gene lookup returns CDR1 SGHAT and CDR2 FQNNGV. The CDR3 is made up of 12 amino acids. With 0 bases removed from V and 4 bases from J, the gap between germline ends came to 3 bases. The CDR3 sequence: CASSLESYGYTF. As DNA, the CDR3 is TGTGCCAGCAGCTTAGAGAGCTATGGCTACACCTTC. The variable domain in full, with the rest retrieved from reference TRBV11-2 and TRBJ1-2, is EAGVAQSPRYKIIEKRQSVAFWCNPISGHATLYWYQQILGQGPKLLIQFQNNGVVDDSQLPKDRFSAERLKGVDSTLKIQPAKLEDSAVYLCASSLESYGYTFGSGTRLTVV.

The chain links TRBV7-8 to TRBJ1-3; D is undetermined. V lost 0 bases, J lost 4 bases, and 7 bases lay in between. The V gene's germline CDR1 is SGHVS and CDR2 FQNEAQ. This CDR3 region has 14 residues. The CDR3 bases are TGTGCCAGCAGCTTAGCGCCCTTCGGAAACACCATATATTTT. Protein sequence: CASSLAPFGNTIYF.

In regard to this clone: At one of its ends the junction is not consistent with the germline gene, which may arise from a read error. Here the CDR3 reads CASREGTEAFF. CDR3 DNA: TGTGCCAGCAGAGAAGGAACCGAAGCTTTCTTT. V usage is TRBV2 and J usage is TRBJ1-1; D gene unclear. The CDR3 spans 11 residues. Germline-derived CDR1 and CDR2 are SNHLY and FYNNEI.

The chain couples TRBV4-1 to TRBJ1-5; D possibly corresponds to TRBD1 (5 bases). Germline values: CDR1 MGHRA, CDR2 YSYEKL. The V end lost 2 bases, the J end lost 4 bases, and 12 bases lay between the germline ends. The CDR3 has 15 amino acids. CDR3 sequence: CASSQRDFGNQPQHF. Written as DNA, the CDR3 is TGCGCCAGCAGCCAACGGGACTTCGGGAATCAGCCCCAGCATTTT.

The chain couples TRBV2 to TRBJ1-4; TRBD1 agrees at 7 bases. This CDR3 contains 15 residues. Trimming took 5 bases from V and 5 from J; bases not matched to a gene: 8. Germline CDR1 is SNHLY and CDR2 is FYNNEI. The CDR3 here is CASSLEGAPNEKLFF. In DNA form, the CDR3 reads TGTGCCAGCAGTCTTGAGGGGGCCCCGAATGAAAAACTGTTTTTT.

V is TRBV27 and J is TRBJ2-5; no clear D. The CDR3 sequence is 15 residues long. Germline V gene sequence: CDR1 MNHEY, CDR2 SMNVEV (reference sequence). The V end was cut by 3 bases, the J end by 1 base, with 12 bases between. The CDR3 sequence is CASSLRSFPQETQYF. The CDR3 nucleotides read TGTGCCAGCAGTTTGAGGTCATTCCCCCAAGAGACCCAGTACTTC.

The rearrangement joins TRBV12-5 to TRBJ2-7; the match to TRBD1 covers 8 bases. The V segment lost 0 bases and the J segment 5 bases; nucleotides outside the gene matches: 9. The length of the CDR3 is 16 residues. Germline lookup yields CDR1 LGHNT and CDR2 FRNRAP. The CDR3 DNA reads as TGTGCTAGTGGTTTGGTAATAGGACAGGGTATCCACGAGCAGTACTTC. This codes for CASGLVIGQGIHEQYF.

V is TRBV4-1 and J is TRBJ2-3; TRBD2 is a possible D gene (6 bases). The CDR3 runs 16 residues. Trimming stripped 1 base from V and 0 bases from J, with 11 bases between. Germline V lookup: CDR1 MGHRA, CDR2 YSYEKL. As DNA, the CDR3 is TGCGCCAGCAGCCAAGTTGCGGGGCCGAGCACAGATACGCAGTATTTT. Translating gives CASSQVAGPSTDTQYF.

V and J are TRBV28 and TRBJ1-2; 9 bases match TRBD1. V was pared by 5 bases and J by 7 bases, with 5 bases of the junction left unmatched. Per germline, CDR1 MDHEN and CDR2 SYDVKM. The CDR3 covers 13 residues. CDR3 amino acids: CASSTGTGSGYTF. In DNA form, the CDR3 reads TGTGCCAGCAGTACCGGGACAGGGTCTGGCTACACCTTC.

The rearrangement uses TRBV7-2 and TRBJ2-3, with 7 bases that match TRBD2. The CDR3 consists of 16 residues. Trimming removed 1 base from V and 3 bases from J; junction bases left unmatched: 7. The germline V gene has CDR1 SGHTA and CDR2 FQGNSA. CDR3 bases: TGTGCCAGCAGCTTAGAGGCACTAGCGACTACAGATACGCAGTATTTT. Its protein is CASSLEALATTDTQYF. Full variable domain (remainder filled in from reference TRBV7-2 and TRBJ2-3): GAGVSQSPSNKVTEKGKDVELRCDPISGHTALYWYRQSLGQGLEFLIYFQGNSAPDKSGLPSDRFSAERTGGSVSTLTIQRTQQEDSAVYLCASSLEALATTDTQYFGPGTRLTVL.

V gene TRBV9 combines with J gene TRBJ2-3, with D perhaps given as TRBD1 or TRBD2 (5 bases each). The germline V and J ends were trimmed by 4 bases and 8 bases, with 20 bases remaining between them. In germline, CDR1 is SGDLS, CDR2 YYNGEE. There are 15 residues in the CDR3. The CDR3 bases are TGTGCCAGCAGCAGACTAAACACCGATGGGGCTACGCAGTATTTT. Its protein product is CASSRLNTDGATQYF.

This clone was observed a single time. The chain joins TRBV6-1 to TRBJ2-7, with 10 bases matching TRBD1. The CDR3 consists of 15 residues. The V segment lost 1 base and the J segment 4 bases; nucleotides outside the gene matches: 4. Germline assignment: CDR1 MNHNS and CDR2 SASEGT. The CDR3 here is CASSEVGTGEYEQYF. CDR3 bases: TGTGCCAGCAGTGAAGTAGGGACAGGGGAATACGAGCAGTACTTC.

The rearrangement joins TRBV10-3 to TRBJ1-3; D is undetermined. The CDR3 is 17 residues long. V dropped 4 bases and J dropped 0 bases, with 16 bases sitting between them. Germline CDR1 ENHRY, CDR2 SYGVKD. CDR3 sequence reads: CAISGSAPLSSGNTIYF. CDR3 nucleotide sequence: TGTGCCATCAGTGGGTCAGCTCCCCTGAGCTCTGGAAACACCATATATTTT.

The chain employs TRBV30 and TRBJ2-7, with 7 bases identical to TRBD1. CDR1 and CDR2 from the germline V gene are GTSNPN and SVGIG (reference sequence). The CDR3 consists of 13 residues. V gave up 5 bases and J gave up 13 bases; unmatched junction bases: 17. Here the CDR3 reads CAWDPQRRTGAYF. The CDR3 DNA reads as TGTGCCTGGGACCCCCAGAGACGAACAGGGGCATACTTC.

The chain combines TRBV11-3 with TRBJ2-5; D may be TRBD1 (6 bases). The CDR3 runs 15 residues. The germline CDR1 and CDR2 sequences are SGHNT and YENEEA. Deletions cut 5 bases from V and 1 base from J, with 14 bases between. The CDR3, as DNA: TGTGCCAGCAGCCCTAGGACAGCCAGCCAAGAGACCCAGTACTTC. Protein sequence: CASSPRTASQETQYF.

J is TRBJ1-1 and V is TRBV19; weak D call: TRBD1 (5 bases). CDR1 LNHDA and CDR2 SQIVND come from the germline V gene (reference sequence). V was trimmed by 3 bases and J by 4 bases, leaving 12 bases between them. The CDR3 consists of 14 residues. This CDR3 is CASSMQGRGTEAFF. CDR3 bases: TGTGCCAGTAGTATGCAGGGACGGGGCACTGAAGCTTTCTTT.